This entry lists 21 T cell receptor beta chains sequenced from one sample in a study of cytotoxic CD8 clonotypes in ibrutinib-treated CLL. Some clones are missing from TCRdb's copy, which holds only in-frame ones; the method was immunoSEQ multiplex PCR. The data contain tens of thousands of clones, approximately 60% of them singletons. Sequencing was performed on PBMCs, taken after 24 months of ibrutinib treatment. The receptors here all came from a human donor with chronic lymphocytic leukemia.

V is TRBV6-4 and J is TRBJ1-6; D gene ambiguous. V was shortened by 8 bases and J by 9 bases, with 14 bases between the two germline ends. This CDR3 spans 13 amino acids. The germline V gene has CDR1 MRHNA and CDR2 SNTAGT. The CDR3 here is CASGPGYGSPLHF. The CDR3 DNA reads TGTGCCAGCGGACCGGGGTACGGTTCACCCCTCCACTTT.

CDR3 nucleotide sequence: TGTGCCAGCAGCTACACGCCAGCCCCGACAGGGGGAGAGACCCAGTACTTC. Translating gives CASSYTPAPTGGETQYF. The chain employs TRBV5-5 and TRBJ2-5; 9 positions agree with TRBD1. The germline gives CDR1 SGHKS, CDR2 YYEKEE (reference sequence). The CDR3 is 17 residues long. Losses at the gene ends were 3 bases for V and 4 bases for J; bases not matched to a gene: 13.

In its sample, this clone was seen a few times. V gene TRBV10-3 combines with J gene TRBJ2-5; D is undetermined. The CDR3 is 13 amino acids. In germline, CDR1 is ENHRY, CDR2 SYGVKD. V was trimmed by 2 bases and J by 1 base, leaving 5 bases between them. Written as DNA, the CDR3 is TGTGCCATCAGTGAGAACACCCAAGAGACCCAGTACTTC. This codes for CAISENTQETQYF.

The chain uses TRBV27 and TRBJ2-7; 9 nucleotides agree with TRBD1. Germline CDR1 reads MNHEY; CDR2 reads SMNVEV (reference sequence). This CDR3 region has 15 residues. V was pared by 7 bases and J by 1 base, with 8 bases of the junction left unmatched. The CDR3 DNA is TGTGCCAGCATCCTACGACAGGGGGGGTCCTACGAGCAGTACTTC. Amino acid sequence: CASILRQGGSYEQYF.

This clone was counted at least ten times. The rearrangement uses TRBV27 and TRBJ2-3, with 7 bases fitting TRBD2. This CDR3 has 13 amino acids. With 6 bases clipped from V and 6 bases from J, the junction kept 6 bases outside the gene matches. Germline V gene sequence: CDR1 MNHEY, CDR2 SMNVEV (reference sequence). CDR3 nucleotides: TGTGCCAGCAGGCTAGCGGTACATGATACGCAGTATTTT. It codes for CASRLAVHDTQYF.

This chain uses TRBV7-9 with TRBJ1-6, with D possibly matching TRBD1 (5 bases). The CDR3 runs 13 residues. The V gene's germline CDR1 is SEHNR and CDR2 FQNEAQ (reference sequence). Trimming removed 1 base from V and 9 bases from J, with 7 bases in between. DNA of the CDR3: TGTGCCAGCAGCTTAGGAGACAGTTCACCCCTCCACTTT. Protein: CASSLGDSSPLHF. The entire variable domain, with the rest obtained from reference TRBV7-9 and TRBJ1-6, is as follows: DTGVSQNPRHKITKRGQNVTFRCDPISEHNRLYWYRQTLGQGPEFLTYFQNEAQLEKSRLLSDRFSAERPKGSFSTLEIQRTEQGDSAMYLCASSLGDSSPLHFGNGTRLTVT.

This chain connects TRBV5-1 to TRBJ2-1, with 8 bases lining up with TRBD1. Unmatched junction bases numbered 9, after V lost 4 bases and J lost 9 bases. The V gene's germline CDR1 is SGHRS and CDR2 YFSETQ. The CDR3 runs to 14 residues. The CDR3 DNA sequence: TGCGCCAGCAGCCCTCGGGACAGGAGCGGTGAGCAGTTCTTC. It yields the protein CASSPRDRSGEQFF.

J is TRBJ2-7 and V is TRBV6-1; perhaps TRBD1 as D (6 bases). The V gene lost 1 base and the J gene lost 3 bases, with 10 bases spanning the gap. Looked up from germline, CDR1 is MNHNS and CDR2 is SASEGT. The CDR3 has 14 amino acids. CDR3 sequence reads: CASSEVGQYYEQYF. The CDR3 DNA reads as TGTGCCAGCAGTGAAGTCGGACAGTACTACGAGCAGTACTTC.

This clone has ten or more counts. This chain links TRBV6-5 with TRBJ1-2; D may be TRBD1 (5 bases). CDR1 and CDR2 from the germline V gene are MNHEY and SVGAGI. Deletions cut 9 bases from V and 2 bases from J, with 13 bases between. The CDR3 is 13 residues long. The CDR3 nucleotides are TGTGCCAGTGCCTGGGGACGGAACTATGGCTACACCTTC. Amino acid sequence: CASAWGRNYGYTF.

The chain combines TRBV6-5 with TRBJ1-5, with D tentatively TRBD1 (6 bases). The CDR3 has 15 residues. From germline, CDR1 is MNHEY and CDR2 SVGAGI. Between the trimmed V and J ends, which lost 5 bases and 2 bases, there was a span of 13 bases. CDR3 sequence reads: CASSRGGAGNQPQHF. CDR3 sequence (DNA): TGTGCCAGCAGTAGGGGGGGAGCAGGCAATCAGCCCCAGCATTTT.

The J gene is TRBJ2-3, the V gene TRBV29-1; 7 positions agree with TRBD2. The V gene end was trimmed by 5 bases and the J gene end by 1 base; junction bases not matched to a gene: 3. CDR1 and CDR2 from the germline V gene are SQVTM and ANQGSEA. The CDR3 is made up of 13 amino acids. The CDR3 loop reads CSVCLAGTDTQYF. CDR3 bases: TGCAGCGTTTGCCTAGCGGGCACAGATACGCAGTATTTT.

The chain couples TRBV2 to TRBJ2-3; perhaps TRBD1 as D (6 bases). The V and J ends lost 4 bases and 5 bases respectively, with 13 bases between them. This CDR3 has 14 amino acids. Germline CDR1 reads SNHLY; CDR2 reads FYNNEI. The CDR3: CASSGNRAKDTQYF. The CDR3 DNA sequence: TGTGCCAGCAGTGGGAACAGGGCGAAAGATACGCAGTATTTT.

The V call is TRBV6-1, the J call TRBJ2-1; 11 bases align to TRBD2. Trimming cost V 4 bases and J 12 bases; bases outside gene matches: 5. The CDR3 is 13 amino acids. In germline, CDR1 is MNHNS, CDR2 SASEGT. CDR3 sequence: CASSVRTSGGQFF. The CDR3 region has the DNA TGTGCCAGCAGTGTCCGTACTAGCGGGGGGCAGTTCTTC.

This clone was picked up many times. The chain couples TRBV4-2 to TRBJ2-3; TRBD2 matches at 11 bases. The CDR3 has 15 residues. Germline CDR1 and CDR2: LGHNA and YNFKEQ. J gave up 5 bases and V 3 bases, and 4 bases lay outside the gene matches. The CDR3 is CASSHLAGGGDTQYF. CDR3 sequence (DNA): TGTGCCAGCAGCCACCTAGCGGGAGGAGGAGATACGCAGTATTTT.

This chain connects TRBV18 to TRBJ2-4, with D maybe TRBD1 (6 bases). The CDR3 runs 13 residues. Germline CDR1 KGHSH, CDR2 LQKENI. V was pared by 5 bases and J by 8 bases, with 13 bases between. CDR3 loop: CASSVDEGDIQYF. The CDR3 region has the DNA TGTGCCAGCTCAGTAGACGAGGGGGACATTCAGTACTTC.

The gene calls are TRBV7-9 and TRBJ2-1; D possibly corresponds to TRBD2 (5 bases). The CDR3 runs to 12 residues. The V end lost 5 bases, the J end lost 9 bases, and 11 bases lay between the germline ends. Looked up from germline, CDR1 is SEHNR and CDR2 is FQNEAQ (reference sequence). As DNA, the CDR3 is TGTGCCAGCAGCCTGGCGGGTAGTGAGCAGTTCTTC. It specifies CASSLAGSEQFF.

The chain is built from TRBV10-3 and TRBJ2-1; D may match TRBD1 or TRBD2 (5 bases each). Per the germline V gene, CDR1 is ENHRY and CDR2 is SYGVKD. Trimming shortened V by 6 bases and J by 4 bases, and 13 bases separated the two germline ends. The CDR3 is 14 residues long. Here the CDR3 reads CAIRGERLYNEQFF. As DNA, the CDR3 is TGTGCCATCAGGGGGGAACGCCTTTACAATGAGCAGTTCTTC.

The V gene is TRBV29-1, the J gene TRBJ2-7; 16 positions match TRBD2. V lost 5 bases to trimming and J lost 5 bases; unmatched junction nucleotides: 3. The CDR3 is 14 amino acids. The germline CDR1 and CDR2 sequences are SQVTM and ANQGSEA. CDR3 sequence: CSVLGLAGGHEQYF. CDR3 in DNA: TGCAGCGTTCTGGGACTAGCGGGAGGGCACGAGCAGTACTTC.

The rearrangement uses TRBV11-2 and TRBJ2-3, with 8 bases identical to TRBD2. V shed 0 bases, J shed 2 bases, and the junction held 7 bases outside the gene matches. Germline-derived CDR1 and CDR2 are SGHAT and FQNNGV. The CDR3 is 17 amino acids. CDR3 in amino acids: CASSLDLQRGLTDTQYF. Here the CDR3 DNA reads TGTGCCAGCAGCTTAGATCTCCAGCGGGGGCTCACAGATACGCAGTATTTT.

In DNA, the CDR3 is TGTGCCAGCAGTTCCCGACAGGAAGAGACCCAGTACTTC. Its translation is CASSSRQEETQYF. This chain links TRBV6-5 with TRBJ2-5; tentatively, D is TRBD1 (6 bases). The V gene's germline CDR1 is MNHEY and CDR2 SVGAGI. Trimming took off 4 bases at V and 3 bases at J, with 9 bases between the two ends. CDR3 length: 13 residues.

The chain carries TRBV5-6 and TRBJ1-2; weak D call: TRBD1 (6 bases). Germline lookup yields CDR1 SGHDT and CDR2 YYEEEE. V was clipped by 0 bases and J by 1 base, with 16 bases between them. CDR3 length equals 17 residues. CDR3 in amino acids: CASSLAPLGTSNYGYTF. Written as DNA, the CDR3 is TGTGCCAGCAGCTTGGCTCCTTTGGGGACAAGTAACTATGGCTACACCTTC. Based on the CDR3 plus reference TRBV5-6 and TRBJ1-2, the full variable domain is DAGVTQSPTHLIKTRGQQVTLRCSPKSGHDTVSWYQQALGQGPQFIFQYYEEEERQRGNFPDRFSGHQFPNYSSELNVNALLLGDSALYLCASSLAPLGTSNYGYTFGSGTRLTVV.